This T cell receptor beta chain comes out of a study of blood T cell repertoires in COVID-19. Overall study: In each case, the material was cDNA or gDNA derived from T cells, B-cell-depleted T cells, or PBMCs.

Sequencing used immunoSEQ multiplex PCR; TCRdb keeps in-frame clones, though not all of them. The profile shows 250,000 or so clones, 75% to 90% of them singletons. This receptor was obtained from a man in his fifties or sixties who had been exposed to COVID-19. Material for sequencing was PBMCs or T cells enriched from blood (not recorded which).

Here the CDR3 reads CASSDSGGSYNEQFF. CDR3 coding DNA: TGTGCCAGCAGCGATAGCGGGGGCTCCTACAATGAGCAGTTCTTC. The chain combines TRBV9 with TRBJ2-1; 9 nucleotides agree with TRBD2. Trimming at V came to 3 bases and at J to 0 bases, leaving 1 base not matched to a gene. The CDR3 covers 15 residues. Germline assignment: CDR1 SGDLS and CDR2 YYNGEE. Drawing the rest from reference TRBV9 and TRBJ2-1, the complete variable domain is DSGVTQTPKHLITATGQRVTLRCSPRSGDLSVYWYQQSLDQGLQFLIQYYNGEERAKGNILERFSAQQFPDLHSELNLSSLELGDSALYFCASSDSGGSYNEQFFGPGTRLTVL.